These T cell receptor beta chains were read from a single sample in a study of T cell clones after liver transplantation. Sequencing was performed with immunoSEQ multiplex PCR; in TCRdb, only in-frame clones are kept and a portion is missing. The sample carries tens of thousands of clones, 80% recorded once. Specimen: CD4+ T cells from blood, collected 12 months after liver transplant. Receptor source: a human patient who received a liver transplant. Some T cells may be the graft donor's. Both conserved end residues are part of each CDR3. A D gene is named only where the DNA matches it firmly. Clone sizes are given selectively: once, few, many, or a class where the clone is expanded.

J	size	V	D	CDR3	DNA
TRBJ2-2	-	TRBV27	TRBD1	CASRRRDRNTGELFF	TGTGCCAGCAGACGCCGGGACAGGAACACCGGGGAGCTGTTTTTT
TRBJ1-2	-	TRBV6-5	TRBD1	CASSSTGEYGYTF	TGTGCCAGCAGTTCGACAGGGGAGTATGGCTACACCTTC
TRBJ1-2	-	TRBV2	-	CASRDDNYGYTF	TGTGCCAGCAGAGATGACAACTATGGCTACACCTTC
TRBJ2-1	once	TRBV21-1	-	CASSVRTDSSYNEQFF	TGTGCCAGCAGCGTACGGACCGACAGCTCCTACAATGAGCAGTTCTTC
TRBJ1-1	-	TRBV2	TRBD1	CASRGQGMNTEAFF	TGTGCCAGCAGGGGACAGGGGATGAACACTGAAGCTTTCTTT
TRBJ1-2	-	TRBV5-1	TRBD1	CASSPDRGYGYTF	TGCGCCAGCAGCCCGGACAGGGGCTATGGCTACACCTTC
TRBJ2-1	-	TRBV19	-	CASSIVGLGINNEQFF	TGTGCCAGTAGTATCGTTGGCTTGGGGATTAACAATGAGCAGTTCTTC
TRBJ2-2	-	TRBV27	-	CASSPLLLRDNTGELFF	TGTGCCAGCAGTCCCCTATTACTCAGGGATAACACCGGGGAGCTGTTTTTT
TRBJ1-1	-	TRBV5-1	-	CASSLLTGMNTEAFF	TGCGCCAGCAGCTTGTTGACCGGCATGAACACTGAAGCTTTCTTT
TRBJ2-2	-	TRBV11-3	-	CASSLGQMNTGELFF	TGTGCCAGCAGCTTAGGCCAGATGAACACCGGGGAGCTGTTTTTT
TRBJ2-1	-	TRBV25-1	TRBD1	CASGSTDRDRLNNEQFF	TGTGCCAGCGGCTCTACAGACCGGGACAGGTTAAACAATGAGCAGTTCTTC
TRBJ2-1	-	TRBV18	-	CASSLQTGGRDEQFF	TGTGCCAGCTCACTACAGACAGGTGGCAGGGATGAGCAGTTCTTC
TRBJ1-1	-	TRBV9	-	CASSEGGFPSHNTEAFF	TGTGCCAGCAGCGAGGGGGGATTCCCGTCGCATAACACTGAAGCTTTCTTT
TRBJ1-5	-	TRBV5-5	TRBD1	CASSPGQGFQPQHF	TGTGCCAGCAGTCCGGGACAGGGATTTCAGCCCCAGCATTTT
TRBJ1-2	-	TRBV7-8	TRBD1	CASSRQGAVGGYTF	TGTGCCAGCAGCCGACAGGGGGCAGTAGGTGGCTACACCTTC
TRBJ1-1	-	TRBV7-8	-	CASSFFDSKNTEAFF	TGTGCCAGCAGCTTCTTCGACAGTAAGAACACTGAAGCTTTCTTT
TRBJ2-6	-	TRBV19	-	CASSIGRGSGANVLTF	TGTGCCAGTAGTATCGGTCGGGGATCTGGGGCCAACGTCCTGACTTTC
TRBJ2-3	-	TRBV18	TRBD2	CASSLTSGPNTDTQYF	TGTGCCAGCTCACTGACTAGCGGACCCAACACAGATACGCAGTATTTT
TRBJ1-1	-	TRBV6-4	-	CASSVVSGDTEAFF	TGTGCCAGCAGTGTCGTTAGTGGGGACACTGAAGCTTTCTTT
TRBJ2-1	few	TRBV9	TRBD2	CASSVGGSGRSNEQFF	TGTGCCAGCAGCGTAGGTGGTAGCGGGAGGTCCAATGAGCAGTTCTTC
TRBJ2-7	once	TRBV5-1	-	CASRGEPVSYEQYF	TGCGCCAGCAGGGGGGAGCCCGTTTCCTACGAGCAGTACTTC
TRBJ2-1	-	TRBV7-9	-	CASSYGTSNVDEQFF	TGTGCCAGCAGCTACGGGACCTCCAACGTTGATGAGCAGTTCTTC
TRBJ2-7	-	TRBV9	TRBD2	CASSVSGRYEQYF	TGTGCCAGCAGCGTTAGCGGGAGGTACGAGCAGTACTTC
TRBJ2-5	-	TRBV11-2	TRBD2	CASSGGLAGGETQYF	TGTGCCAGCAGCGGCGGACTAGCGGGAGGAGAGACCCAGTACTTC
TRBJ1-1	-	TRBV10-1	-	CASSEWRATEAFF	TGCGCCAGCAGTGAGTGGCGGGCAACTGAAGCTTTCTTT
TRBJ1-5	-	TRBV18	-	CASSLGGGNQPQHF	TGTGCCAGCTCCCTCGGGGGGGGCAATCAGCCCCAGCATTTT
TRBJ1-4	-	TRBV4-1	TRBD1	CASSQERTGRLFF	TGCGCCAGCAGCCAAGAACGGACAGGGCGACTGTTTTTT
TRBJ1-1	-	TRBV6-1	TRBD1	CASSEHRGNTEAFF	TGTGCCAGCAGTGAACACAGGGGGAACACTGAAGCTTTCTTT
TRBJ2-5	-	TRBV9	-	CASSVMGLHQETQYF	TGTGCCAGCAGCGTAATGGGACTTCACCAAGAGACCCAGTACTTC
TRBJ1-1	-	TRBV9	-	CASSWAGDTEAFF	TGTGCCAGCAGCTGGGCGGGGGACACTGAAGCTTTCTTT
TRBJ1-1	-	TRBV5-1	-	CASSLGQPTEAFF	TGCGCCAGCAGCTTAGGTCAGCCCACTGAAGCTTTCTTT
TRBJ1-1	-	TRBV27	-	CASSPTLGRDNTEAFF	TGTGCCAGCAGTCCCACACTTGGTCGGGATAACACTGAAGCTTTCTTT
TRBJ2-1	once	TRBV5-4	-	CASSLTGNSYNEQFF	TGTGCCAGCAGCTTGACGGGGAACTCCTACAATGAGCAGTTCTTC